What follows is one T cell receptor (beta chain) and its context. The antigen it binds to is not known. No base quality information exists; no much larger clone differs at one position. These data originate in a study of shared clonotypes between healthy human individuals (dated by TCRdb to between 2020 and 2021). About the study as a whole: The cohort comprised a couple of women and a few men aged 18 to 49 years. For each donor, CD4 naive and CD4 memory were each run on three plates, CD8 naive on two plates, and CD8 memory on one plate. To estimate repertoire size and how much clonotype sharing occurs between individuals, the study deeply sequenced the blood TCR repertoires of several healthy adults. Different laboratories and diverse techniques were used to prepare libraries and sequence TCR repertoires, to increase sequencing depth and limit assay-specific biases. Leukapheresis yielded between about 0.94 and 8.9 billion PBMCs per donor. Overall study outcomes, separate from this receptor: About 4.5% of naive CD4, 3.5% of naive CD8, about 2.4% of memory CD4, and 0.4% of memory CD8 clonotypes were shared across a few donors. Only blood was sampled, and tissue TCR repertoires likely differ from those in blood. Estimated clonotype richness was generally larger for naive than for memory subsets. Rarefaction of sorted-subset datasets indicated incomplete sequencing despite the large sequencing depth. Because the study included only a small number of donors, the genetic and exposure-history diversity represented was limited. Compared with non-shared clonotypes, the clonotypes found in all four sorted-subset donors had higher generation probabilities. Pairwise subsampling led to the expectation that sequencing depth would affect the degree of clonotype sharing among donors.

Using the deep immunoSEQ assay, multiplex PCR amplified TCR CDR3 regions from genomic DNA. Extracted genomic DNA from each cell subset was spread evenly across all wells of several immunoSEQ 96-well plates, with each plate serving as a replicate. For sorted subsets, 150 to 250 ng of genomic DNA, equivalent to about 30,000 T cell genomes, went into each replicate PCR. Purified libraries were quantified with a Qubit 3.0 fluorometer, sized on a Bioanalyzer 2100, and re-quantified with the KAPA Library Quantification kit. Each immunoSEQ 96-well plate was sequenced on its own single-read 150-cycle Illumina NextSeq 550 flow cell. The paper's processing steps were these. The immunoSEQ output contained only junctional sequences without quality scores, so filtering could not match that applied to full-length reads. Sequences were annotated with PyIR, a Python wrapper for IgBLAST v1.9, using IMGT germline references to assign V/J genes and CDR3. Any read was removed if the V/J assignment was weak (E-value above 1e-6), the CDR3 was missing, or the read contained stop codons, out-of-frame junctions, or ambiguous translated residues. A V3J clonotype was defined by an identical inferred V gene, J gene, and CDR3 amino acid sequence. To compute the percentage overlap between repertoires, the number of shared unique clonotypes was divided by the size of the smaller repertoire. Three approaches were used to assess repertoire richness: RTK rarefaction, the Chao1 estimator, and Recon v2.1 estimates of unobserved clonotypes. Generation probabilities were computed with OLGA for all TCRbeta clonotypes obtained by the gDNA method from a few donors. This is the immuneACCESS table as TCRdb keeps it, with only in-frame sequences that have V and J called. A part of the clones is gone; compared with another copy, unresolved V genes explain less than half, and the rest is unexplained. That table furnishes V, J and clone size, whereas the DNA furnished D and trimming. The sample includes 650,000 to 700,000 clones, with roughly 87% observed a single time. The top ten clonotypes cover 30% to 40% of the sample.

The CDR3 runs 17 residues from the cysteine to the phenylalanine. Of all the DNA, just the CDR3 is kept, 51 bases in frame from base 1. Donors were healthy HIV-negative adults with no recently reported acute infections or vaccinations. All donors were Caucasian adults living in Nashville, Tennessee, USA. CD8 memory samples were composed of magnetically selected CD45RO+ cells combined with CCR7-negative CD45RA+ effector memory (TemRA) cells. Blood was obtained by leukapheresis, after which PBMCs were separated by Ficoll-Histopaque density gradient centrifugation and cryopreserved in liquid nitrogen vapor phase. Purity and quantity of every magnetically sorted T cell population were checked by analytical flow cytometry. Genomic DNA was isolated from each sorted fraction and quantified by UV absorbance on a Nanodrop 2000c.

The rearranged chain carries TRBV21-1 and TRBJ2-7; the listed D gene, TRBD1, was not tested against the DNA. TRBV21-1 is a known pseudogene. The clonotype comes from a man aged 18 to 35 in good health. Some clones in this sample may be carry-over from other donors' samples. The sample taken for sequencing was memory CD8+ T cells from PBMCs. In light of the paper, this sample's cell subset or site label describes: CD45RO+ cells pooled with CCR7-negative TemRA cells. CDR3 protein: CASSKGNVGDRSYEQYF. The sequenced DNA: TGTGCCAGCAGCAAAGGGAATGTAGGAGACAGGAGCTACGAGCAGTACTTC.